This T cell receptor beta chain was profiled in a study of shared clonotypes between healthy human individuals. Study summary: Contributing individuals were two females and a few males aged 18 to 49.

Here immunoSEQ multiplex PCR was the method, and the copy in TCRdb shows in-frame clones only, minus some. The sample includes around 440,000 clones, 77% of them seen just once. The junction had 13 bases not matched to a gene; V was cut back by 4 bases and J by 6 bases. The CDR3 has 17 residues. The germline CDR1 and CDR2 sequences are MGHRA and YSYEKL. The J gene is TRBJ2-7, the V gene TRBV4-1; 12 bases agree with TRBD1. Material: PBMCs. The sequence derives from a woman aged 40 to 50 in good health. Some clones in this sample may be carry-over from other donors' samples. The CDR3 DNA follows: TGCGCCAGCAGCCCGAGCCCCCTAGGGACAGGGGGCTTCGAGCAGTACTTC. Translation: CASSPSPLGTGGFEQYF.